The rows below give T cell receptor beta chains drawn from one sample of a study of T cells in Graves' hyperthyroidism and ophthalmopathy. TCRdb fed the multiplex PCR reads into MiXCR, producing one record per CDR3 protein. This table holds about 660,000 distinct CDR3 sequences, roughly 46% found once. The specimen sequenced was peripheral blood or thyroid tissue (not recorded which). The source is an adult man with Graves' disease, either hyperthyroidism or ophthalmopathy (not recorded which). Each CDR3 is given without its conserved first and last residue.

V: TRBV11-2
length: 17
CDR3: ASSFGQGGLRDSEDTIY

V: TRBV12-3/TRBV12-4
length: 12
CDR3: ASSFHRVSEKLF

V: TRBV29-1
length: 12
CDR3: SVEAGMGGDEQY

V: TRBV7-2
length: 10
CDR3: ASTLGGGGYT

V: TRBV20-1
length: 11
CDR3: SARRDYSYEQY

V: TRBV10-3
length: 14
CDR3: ASSESREATNEKLF

V: TRBV7-9
length: 13
CDR3: ASSLEVRTLTKAF

V: TRBV25-1
length: 11
CDR3: ASLGQSNEKLF

V: TRBV7-3
length: 11
CDR3: ASSSGVGETQY

V: TRBV24-1
length: 13
CDR3: ATSDPGGGGTEAF

V: TRBV20-1
length: 12
CDR3: SARTSRGPTEAF

V: TRBV14
length: 12
CDR3: ASSLGLGGYTIY

V: TRBV20-1
length: 11
CDR3: SAQPTRQGTIY

V: TRBV29-1
length: 11
CDR3: SVQGWVNTEAF

V: TRBV10-3
length: 11
CDR3: ASSLHRDEKLF

V: TRBV24-1
length: 11
CDR3: AAGTGWDQPQH

V: TRBV6-5
length: 11
CDR3: ASSEGELQPQH

V: TRBV7-3
length: 14
CDR3: ASSLGPQSSGTGYT

V: TRBV24-1
length: 11
CDR3: ATSETEGVGYT

V: TRBV20-1
length: 14
CDR3: SASGTSAFSSYEQY